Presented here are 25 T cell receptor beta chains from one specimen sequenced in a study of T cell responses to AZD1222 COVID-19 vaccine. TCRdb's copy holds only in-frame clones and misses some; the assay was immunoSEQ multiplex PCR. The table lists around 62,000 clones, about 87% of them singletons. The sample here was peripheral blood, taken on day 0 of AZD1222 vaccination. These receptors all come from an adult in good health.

The CDR3, as DNA: TGTGCCAGTTCCCCCGAAGGGGGACCGGCTAACTATGGCTACACCTTC. It encodes CASSPEGGPANYGYTF. This rearrangement joins TRBV19 to TRBJ1-2; a possible D gene is TRBD1 (6 bases). The germline V gene has CDR1 LNHDA and CDR2 SQIVND (reference sequence). The V gene lost 8 bases and the J gene lost 0 bases, with 19 bases spanning the gap. The CDR3 is 16 amino acids.

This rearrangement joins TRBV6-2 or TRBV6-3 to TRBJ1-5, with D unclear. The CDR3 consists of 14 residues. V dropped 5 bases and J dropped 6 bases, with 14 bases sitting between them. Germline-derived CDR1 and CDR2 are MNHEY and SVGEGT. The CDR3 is CASSPLQRSQPQHF. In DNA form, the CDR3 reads TGTGCCAGCAGTCCCCTCCAGCGGAGTCAGCCCCAGCATTTT.

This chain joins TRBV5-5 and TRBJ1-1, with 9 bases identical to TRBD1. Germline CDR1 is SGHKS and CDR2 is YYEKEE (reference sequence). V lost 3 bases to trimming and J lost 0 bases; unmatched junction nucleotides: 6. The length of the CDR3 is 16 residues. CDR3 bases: TGTGCCAGCAGCTGGGACAGGGATCGGGTGAACACTGAAGCTTTCTTT. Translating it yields CASSWDRDRVNTEAFF.

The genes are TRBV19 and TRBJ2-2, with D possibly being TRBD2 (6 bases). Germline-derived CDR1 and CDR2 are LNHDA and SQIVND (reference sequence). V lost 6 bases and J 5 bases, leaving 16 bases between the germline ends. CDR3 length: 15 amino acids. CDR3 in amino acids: CASSPQMAGTGELFF. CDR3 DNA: TGTGCCAGTAGCCCTCAGATGGCGGGGACCGGGGAGCTGTTTTTT.

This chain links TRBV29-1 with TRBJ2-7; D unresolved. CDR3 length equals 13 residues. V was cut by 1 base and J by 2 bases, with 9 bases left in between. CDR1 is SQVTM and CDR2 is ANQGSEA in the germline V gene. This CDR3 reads CSVEGAGAYEQYF. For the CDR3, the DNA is TGCAGCGTTGAAGGCGCTGGGGCCTACGAGCAGTACTTC.

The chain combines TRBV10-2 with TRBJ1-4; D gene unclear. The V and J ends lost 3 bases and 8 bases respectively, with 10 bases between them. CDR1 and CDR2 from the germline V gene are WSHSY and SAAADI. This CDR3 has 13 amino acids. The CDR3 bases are TGCGCCAGCAGTGAAACCAGGAGAGAAAAACTGTTTTTT. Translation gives CASSETRREKLFF.

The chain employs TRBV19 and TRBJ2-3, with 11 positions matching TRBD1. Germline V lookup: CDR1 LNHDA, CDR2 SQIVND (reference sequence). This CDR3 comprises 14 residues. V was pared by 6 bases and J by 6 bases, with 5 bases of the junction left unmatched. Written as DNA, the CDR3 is TGTGCCAGTAGGGACAGGGGGCGCAAGGATACGCAGTATTTT. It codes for CASRDRGRKDTQYF. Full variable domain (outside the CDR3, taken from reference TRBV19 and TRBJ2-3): DGGITQSPKYLFRKEGQNVTLSCEQNLNHDAMYWYRQDPGQGLRLIYYSQIVNDFQKGDIAEGYSVSREKKESFPLTVTSAQKNPTAFYLCASRDRGRKDTQYFGPGTRLTVL.

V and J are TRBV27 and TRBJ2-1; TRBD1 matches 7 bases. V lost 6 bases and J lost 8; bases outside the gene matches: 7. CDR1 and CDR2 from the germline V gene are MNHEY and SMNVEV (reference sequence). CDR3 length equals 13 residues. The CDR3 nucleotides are TGTGCCAGCAGCAGACAGGGTTTGTATGAGCAGTTCTTC. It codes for CASSRQGLYEQFF.

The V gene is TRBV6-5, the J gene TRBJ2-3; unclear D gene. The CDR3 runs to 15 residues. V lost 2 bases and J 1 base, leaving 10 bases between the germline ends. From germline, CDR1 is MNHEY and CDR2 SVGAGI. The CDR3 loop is CASSYGLPGTDTQYF. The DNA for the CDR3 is TGTGCCAGCAGTTACGGTCTCCCCGGCACAGATACGCAGTATTTT.

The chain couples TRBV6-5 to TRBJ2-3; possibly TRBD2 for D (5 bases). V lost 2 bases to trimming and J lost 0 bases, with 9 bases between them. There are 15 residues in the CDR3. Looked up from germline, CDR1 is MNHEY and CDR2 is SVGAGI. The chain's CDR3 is CASSYRGPSTDTQYF. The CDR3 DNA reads TGTGCCAGCAGTTACCGCGGGCCCAGCACAGATACGCAGTATTTT.

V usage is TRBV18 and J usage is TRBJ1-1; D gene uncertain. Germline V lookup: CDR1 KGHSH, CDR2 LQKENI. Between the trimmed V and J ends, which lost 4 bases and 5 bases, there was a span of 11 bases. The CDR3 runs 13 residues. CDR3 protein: CASSQGEGTEAFF. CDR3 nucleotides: TGTGCCAGCTCACAGGGAGAGGGAACTGAAGCTTTCTTT.

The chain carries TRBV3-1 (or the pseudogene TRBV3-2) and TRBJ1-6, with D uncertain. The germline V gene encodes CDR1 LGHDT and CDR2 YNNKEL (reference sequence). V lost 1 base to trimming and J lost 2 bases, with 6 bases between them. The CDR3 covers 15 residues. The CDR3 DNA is TGTGCCAGCAGCCAAGGGGCGGCCTATAATTCACCCCTCCACTTT. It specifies CASSQGAAYNSPLHF.

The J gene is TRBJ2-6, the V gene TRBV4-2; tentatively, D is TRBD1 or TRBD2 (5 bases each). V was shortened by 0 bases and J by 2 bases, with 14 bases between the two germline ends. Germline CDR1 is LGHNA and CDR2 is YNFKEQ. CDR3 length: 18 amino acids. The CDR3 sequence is CASSQDPQGAAGANVLTF. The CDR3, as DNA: TGTGCCAGCAGCCAAGACCCCCAGGGAGCGGCTGGGGCCAACGTCCTGACTTTC.

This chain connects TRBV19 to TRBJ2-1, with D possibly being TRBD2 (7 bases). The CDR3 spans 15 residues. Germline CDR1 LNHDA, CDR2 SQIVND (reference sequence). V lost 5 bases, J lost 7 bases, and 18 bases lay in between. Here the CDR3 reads CASSPPGGAWNEQFF. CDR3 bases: TGTGCCAGTAGTCCCCCTGGGGGGGCCTGGAATGAGCAGTTCTTC.

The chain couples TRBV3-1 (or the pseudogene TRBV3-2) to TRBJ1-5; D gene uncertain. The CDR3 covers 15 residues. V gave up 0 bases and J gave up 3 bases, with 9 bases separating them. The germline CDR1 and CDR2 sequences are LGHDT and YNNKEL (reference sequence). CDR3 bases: TGTGCCAGCAGCCAAGATTCGAACTACAATCAGCCCCAGCATTTT. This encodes CASSQDSNYNQPQHF.

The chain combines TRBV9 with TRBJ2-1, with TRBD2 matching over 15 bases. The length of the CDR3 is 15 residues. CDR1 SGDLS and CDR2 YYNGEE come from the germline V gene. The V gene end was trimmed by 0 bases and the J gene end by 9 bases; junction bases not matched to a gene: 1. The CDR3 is CASSVEGLAGGEQFF. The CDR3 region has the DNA TGTGCCAGCAGCGTAGAGGGACTAGCGGGGGGTGAGCAGTTCTTC.

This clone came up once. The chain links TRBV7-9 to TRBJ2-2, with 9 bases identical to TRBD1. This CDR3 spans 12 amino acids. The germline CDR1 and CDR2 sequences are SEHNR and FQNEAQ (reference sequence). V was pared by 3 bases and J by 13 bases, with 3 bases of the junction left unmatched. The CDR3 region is CASSFTGGALFF. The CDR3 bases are TGTGCCAGCAGCTTTACAGGGGGCGCGCTGTTTTTT.

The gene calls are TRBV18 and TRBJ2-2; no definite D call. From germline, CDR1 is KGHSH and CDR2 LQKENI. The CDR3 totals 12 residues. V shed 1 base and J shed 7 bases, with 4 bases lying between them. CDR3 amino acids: CASSPLGGELFF. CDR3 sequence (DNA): TGTGCCAGCTCACCACTTGGCGGGGAGCTGTTTTTT.

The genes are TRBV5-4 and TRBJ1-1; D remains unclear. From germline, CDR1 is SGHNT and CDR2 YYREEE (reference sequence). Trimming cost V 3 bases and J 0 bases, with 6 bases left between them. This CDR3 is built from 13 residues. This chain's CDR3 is CASSSSLNTEAFF. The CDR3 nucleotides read TGTGCCAGCAGCTCCAGTCTGAACACTGAAGCTTTCTTT. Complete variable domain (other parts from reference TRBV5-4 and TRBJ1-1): ETGVTQSPTHLIKTRGQQVTLRCSSQSGHNTVSWYQQALGQGPQFIFQYYREEENGRGNFPPRFSGLQFPNYSSELNVNALELDDSALYLCASSSSLNTEAFFGQGTRLTVV.

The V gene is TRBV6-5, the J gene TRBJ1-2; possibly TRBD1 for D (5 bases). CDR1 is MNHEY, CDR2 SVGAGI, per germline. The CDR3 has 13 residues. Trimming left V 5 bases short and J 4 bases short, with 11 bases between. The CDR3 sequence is CASSRGSVYGYTF. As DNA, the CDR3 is TGTGCCAGCAGTAGGGGCAGCGTCTATGGCTACACCTTC.

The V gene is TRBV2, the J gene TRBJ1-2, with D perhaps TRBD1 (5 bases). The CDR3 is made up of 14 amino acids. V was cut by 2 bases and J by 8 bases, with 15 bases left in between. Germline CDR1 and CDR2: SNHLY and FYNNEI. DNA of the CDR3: TGTGCCAGCAGTGAACCCCTAGACAGTGAGGGCTACACCTTC. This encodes CASSEPLDSEGYTF.

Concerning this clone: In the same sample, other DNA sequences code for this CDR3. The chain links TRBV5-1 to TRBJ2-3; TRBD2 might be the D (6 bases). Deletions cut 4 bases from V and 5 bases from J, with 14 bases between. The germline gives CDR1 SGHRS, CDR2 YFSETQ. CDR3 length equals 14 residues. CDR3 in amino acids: CASSPPGGGDTQYF. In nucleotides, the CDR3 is TGCGCCAGCAGCCCACCCGGGGGTGGAGATACGCAGTATTTT. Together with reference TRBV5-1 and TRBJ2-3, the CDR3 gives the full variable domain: KAGVTQTPRYLIKTRGQQVTLSCSPISGHRSVSWYQQTPGQGLQFLFEYFSETQRNKGNFPGRFSGRQFSNSRSEMNVSTLELGDSALYLCASSPPGGGDTQYFGPGTRLTVL.

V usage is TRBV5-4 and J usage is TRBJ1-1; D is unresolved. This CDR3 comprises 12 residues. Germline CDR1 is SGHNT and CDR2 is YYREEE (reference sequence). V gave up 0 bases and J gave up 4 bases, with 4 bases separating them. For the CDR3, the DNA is TGTGCCAGCAGCTTGGGGCCCACTGAAGCTTTCTTT. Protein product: CASSLGPTEAFF.

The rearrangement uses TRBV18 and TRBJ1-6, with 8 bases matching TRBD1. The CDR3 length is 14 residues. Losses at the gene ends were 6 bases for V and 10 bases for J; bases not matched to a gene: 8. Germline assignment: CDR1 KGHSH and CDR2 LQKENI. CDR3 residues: CASSSTGGGSPLHF. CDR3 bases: TGTGCCAGCTCGTCAACAGGGGGTGGCTCACCCCTCCACTTT.

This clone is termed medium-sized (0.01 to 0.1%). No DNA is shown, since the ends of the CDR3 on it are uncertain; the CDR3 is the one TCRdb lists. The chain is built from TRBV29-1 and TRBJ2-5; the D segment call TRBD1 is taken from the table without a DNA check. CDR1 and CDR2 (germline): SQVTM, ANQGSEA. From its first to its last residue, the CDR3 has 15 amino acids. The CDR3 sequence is CSVENRGNILETQYF.